This TCR beta chain was sequenced for a study of glioma-infiltrating T cells. Study as a whole: Sequencing aimed for about 4- to 10-fold coverage of about 940,000 peripheral T cells. The study, taken as a whole, reports: A blood CDR3 motif signature was depleted in highly divergent patients. Above-expected tissue-blood divergence occurred in all gliomas, most in low-grade ones.

Amplification of TCR alpha and beta CDR3 regions from RNA used iRepertoire nested multiplex PCR. For one-step reverse transcription and amplification, roughly 100-400 ng of tissue mRNA or PBMC total RNA was used. MiXCR, run by TCRdb on the multiplex PCR reads, gives a single entry per CDR3 protein. The sample records 300,000 to 450,000 distinct CDR3 sequences, roughly two fifths being singletons. As to this clonotype: As yet, its antigen is unknown.

Unmatched junction bases numbered 17, after V lost 5 bases and J lost 0 bases. Germline lookup yields CDR1 MNHEY and CDR2 SVGEGT. This CDR3 is 19 amino acids long. This chain uses TRBV6-2 or TRBV6-3 with TRBJ2-7; the match to TRBD1 covers 9 bases. The receptor was isolated from a human donor with low-grade glioma or glioblastoma, undergoing nonglioma brain surgery, or in good health (not recorded which). What was sequenced was glioma tissue, nonneoplastic brain tissue, or PBMCs (not recorded which). This CDR3 is CASSLLDRGWELSSYEQYF. DNA of the CDR3: TGTGCCAGCAGTCTCTTGGACAGGGGATGGGAACTCAGCTCCTACGAGCAGTACTTC.